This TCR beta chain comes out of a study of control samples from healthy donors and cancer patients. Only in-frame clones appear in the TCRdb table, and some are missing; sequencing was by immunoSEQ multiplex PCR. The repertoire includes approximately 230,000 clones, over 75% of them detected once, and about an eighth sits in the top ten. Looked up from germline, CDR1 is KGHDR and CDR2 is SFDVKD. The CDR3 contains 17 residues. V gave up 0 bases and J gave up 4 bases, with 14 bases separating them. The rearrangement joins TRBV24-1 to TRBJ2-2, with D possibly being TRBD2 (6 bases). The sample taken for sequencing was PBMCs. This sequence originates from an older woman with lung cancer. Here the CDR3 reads CATSDLGRLRGTGELFF. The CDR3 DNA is TGTGCCACCAGTGATTTGGGGCGCCTGCGGGGCACCGGGGAGCTGTTTTTT.